The 7 T cell receptor beta chains below all came from one sample that was sequenced in a study of CD8 T cells in Susac syndrome. With random hexamers, roughly 0.5 to 1 ug RNA was reverse transcribed. Each CDR3 protein is one row after TCRdb ran MiXCR on the immunoSEQ multiplex PCR reads. This repertoire shows 150,000 to 200,000 distinct CDR3 sequences, 90% to 95% found once; its top ten account for around 0.08%. Material for sequencing was CD4+ T cells from PBMCs. The receptors stem from a human donor in good health.

V and J are TRBV5-1 and TRBJ2-2; D not resolved. The CDR3 length is 18 residues. Germline V gene lookup returns CDR1 SGHRS and CDR2 YFSETQ. Trimming stripped 3 bases from V and 3 bases from J, with 21 bases between. The chain's CDR3 is CASSSGPGPDGYTGELFF. Written as DNA, the CDR3 is TGCGCCAGCAGCTCGGGCCCTGGGCCGGACGGCTACACCGGGGAGCTGTTTTTT.

The chain recombines TRBV27 with TRBJ2-1, with 12 bases matching TRBD2. Germline values: CDR1 MNHEY, CDR2 SMNVEV (reference sequence). CDR3 length: 18 residues. Trimming removed 1 base from V and 10 bases from J; junction bases left unmatched: 14. CDR3 region: CASSLYPLLAGGGREQFF. DNA for the CDR3: TGTGCCAGCAGTTTATATCCCCTTCTAGCGGGAGGGGGTCGGGAGCAGTTCTTC.

The J gene is TRBJ2-2, the V gene TRBV2; D is unresolved. CDR1 SNHLY and CDR2 FYNNEI come from the germline V gene. The CDR3 runs to 13 residues. Trimming cost V 5 bases and J 1 base, with 5 bases left between them. The DNA of the CDR3 is TGTGCCAGCAGTCTACAGAACACCGGGGAGCTGTTTTTT. Translated: CASSLQNTGELFF.

The CDR3 is CASSQETGLAGVADTQYF. CDR3 sequence (DNA): TGTGCCAGCAGCCAAGAGACGGGACTAGCGGGAGTTGCAGATACGCAGTATTTT. This rearrangement joins TRBV3-1 to TRBJ2-3; 14 bases fit TRBD2. J gave up 4 bases and V 0 bases, and 6 bases lay outside the gene matches. The V gene's germline CDR1 is LGHDT and CDR2 YNNKEL (reference sequence). The CDR3 is 18 residues long.

Here the CDR3 reads CASSQPTVSYEQYF. The CDR3, as DNA: TGCGCCAGCAGCCAACCCACAGTGTCCTACGAGCAGTACTTC. The chain recombines TRBV4-1 with TRBJ2-7; D call uncertain. The CDR3 is 14 residues long. Deletions cut 2 bases from V and 1 base from J, with 9 bases between. Looked up from germline, CDR1 is MGHRA and CDR2 is YSYEKL.

The CDR3 loop reads CASSFNQRRETQYF. As DNA, the CDR3 is TGCGCCAGCAGCTTTAATCAAAGGAGGGAGACCCAGTACTTC. The chain joins TRBV5-1 to TRBJ2-5; possibly TRBD2 for D (5 bases). From germline, CDR1 is SGHRS and CDR2 YFSETQ. Trimming cost V 2 bases and J 5 bases, with 13 bases left between them. The CDR3 has 14 amino acids. Full variable domain (remainder filled in from reference TRBV5-1 and TRBJ2-5): KAGVTQTPRYLIKTRGQQVTLSCSPISGHRSVSWYQQTPGQGLQFLFEYFSETQRNKGNFPGRFSGRQFSNSRSEMNVSTLELGDSALYLCASSFNQRRETQYFGPGTRLLVL.

On this clonotype itself: Because the CDR3 is missing its conserved closing phenylalanine or tryptophan, this is likely a read error. Here the CDR3 reads CASSLEGRKKREVSYEQYS. Written as DNA, the CDR3 is TGCGCCAGCAGCTTGGAAGGTCGGAAGAAGCGGGAGGTCTCCTACGAGCAGTACTCC. The gene calls are TRBV5-1 and TRBJ2-7, with 9 positions matching TRBD2. CDR1 and CDR2 (germline): SGHRS, YFSETQ. The length of the CDR3 is 19 residues. The V and J ends lost 0 bases and 0 bases, in that order; junction bases with no gene match: 13.